The entry below gives a single T cell receptor (beta chain) sequence along with its context. Researchers divided each subset's genomic DNA evenly across several immunoSEQ plates. Clones were sequenced by immunoSEQ multiplex PCR, and TCRdb holds only the in-frame ones, with some missing. This sample has about 2.1 million clones, with over 85% found just once. The germline V gene has CDR1 MGHRA and CDR2 YSYEKL. V shed 0 bases and J 0 bases; nucleotides not matched to a gene: 17. This CDR3 contains 20 residues. Naivety among CD8 cells was defined by CD45RO negativity and positive CCR7 selection, thereby excluding terminally differentiated effector memory CD45RA+ cells. All of the donors resided in Nashville, Tennessee, and each was a Caucasian adult. This sample is part of a study of shared clonotypes between healthy human individuals. Whole-study context: Plates per donor: three CD4 naive, three CD4 memory, two CD8 naive, one CD8 memory.

The rearrangement uses TRBV4-1 and TRBJ2-7; 7 bases agree with TRBD2. The material sequenced was naive CD8+ T cells from PBMCs. This clonotype was sampled from a man aged 18-30 years in good health. Some clones in this sample may be carry-over from other donors' samples. CDR3 amino acids: CASSQEFGRGASGASYEQYF. For the CDR3, the DNA is TGCGCCAGCAGCCAAGAATTCGGCCGTGGGGCTAGCGGAGCCTCCTACGAGCAGTACTTC.